Shown below are 21 T cell receptor beta chains from a single sample sequenced in a study of cytomegalovirus exposure and HLA in healthy donors. Generated by immunoSEQ multiplex PCR, the TCRdb table keeps only in-frame clones and is missing some. Here the sample spans 130,000 to 150,000 clones, about 87% being singletons. Sequenced sample: PBMCs. The receptors stem from a man aged 18 to 35 in good health and CMV-seropositive.

This rearrangement joins TRBV4-2 to TRBJ1-4; no reliable D call. The germline V gene encodes CDR1 LGHNA and CDR2 YNFKEQ. The CDR3 has 17 amino acids. Trimming stripped 1 base from V and 4 bases from J, with 16 bases between. The CDR3, as DNA: TGTGCCAGCAGCCAAGGCCCGACAAAGACTATTAATGAAAAACTGTTTTTT. Protein: CASSQGPTKTINEKLFF.

This chain uses TRBV6-1 with TRBJ2-7, with TRBD2 identical over 9 bases. The J segment lost 6 bases and the V segment lost 7 bases, leaving 7 bases of the junction unmatched. CDR1 and CDR2 (germline): MNHNS, SASEGT. The CDR3 covers 13 residues. The CDR3 nucleotides read TGTGCCAGCATAAGAGCGGGAGGAGGCGAGCAGTACTTC. It encodes CASIRAGGGEQYF.

This sequence joins TRBV6-5 and TRBJ2-7, with 9 bases identical to TRBD1. CDR3 length equals 13 residues. V shed 6 bases, J shed 5 bases, and the junction held 5 bases outside the gene matches. CDR1 MNHEY and CDR2 SVGAGI come from the germline V gene. In DNA, the CDR3 is TGTGCCAGCAGCCGGGACAGGGCTAACGAGCAGTACTTC. It is translated as CASSRDRANEQYF.

The chain employs TRBV18 and TRBJ1-1; D is unresolved. The CDR3 loop spans 13 amino acids. V was pared by 2 bases and J by 2 bases, with 6 bases between. The germline gives CDR1 KGHSH, CDR2 LQKENI. CDR3 in DNA: TGTGCCAGCTCACCAATCCAAAACACTGAAGCTTTCTTT. It encodes CASSPIQNTEAFF.

The CDR3 nucleotides read TGCAGCGTGCCTGAGGGAGAGACCCAGTACTTC. Translating it yields CSVPEGETQYF. The V call is TRBV29-1, the J call TRBJ2-5; D is perhaps TRBD2 (5 bases). CDR1 is SQVTM and CDR2 is ANQGSEA in the germline V gene. The CDR3 contains 11 residues. Trimming took 6 bases from V and 4 from J, leaving 9 bases between them.

The rearrangement joins TRBV19 to TRBJ1-5, with 10 nucleotides matching TRBD1. The V and J ends lost 1 base and 5 bases, in that order; junction bases with no gene match: 5. This CDR3 has 16 residues. Germline values: CDR1 LNHDA, CDR2 SQIVND (reference sequence). The CDR3 nucleotides read TGTGCCAGTAGTATAGGACAGGGGGCAAATCATCAGCCCCAGCATTTT. Protein product: CASSIGQGANHQPQHF.

The chain recombines TRBV6-5 with TRBJ2-7; D unclear. CDR1 is MNHEY and CDR2 is SVGAGI in the germline V gene. The CDR3 runs 13 residues. V lost 4 bases and J lost 2, with 9 bases in between. CDR3 coding DNA: TGTGCCAGCAGTTTCACGCGAACCTACGAGCAGTACTTC. Translation: CASSFTRTYEQYF.

V usage is TRBV19 and J usage is TRBJ1-1; the D is unclear. CDR1 and CDR2 from the germline V gene are LNHDA and SQIVND (reference sequence). This CDR3 is 16 amino acids long. Trimming took off 4 bases at V and 3 bases at J, with 18 bases between the two ends. The CDR3 DNA reads as TGTGCCAGTAGTAGAGACCGGGAACGATGGGACACTGAAGCTTTCTTT. Its translation: CASSRDRERWDTEAFF.

The chain recombines TRBV2 with TRBJ2-3, with 8 bases that match TRBD1. V lost 8 bases, J lost 2 bases, and 6 bases stayed unmatched. Germline CDR1 is SNHLY and CDR2 is FYNNEI. This CDR3 has 14 amino acids. CDR3 nucleotide sequence: TGTGCCAGCCTCAGGACAGGGACCACAGATACGCAGTATTTT. It encodes CASLRTGTTDTQYF.

The V and J genes are TRBV2 and TRBJ2-5, with D maybe TRBD2 (5 bases). The germline V and J ends were trimmed by 4 bases and 4 bases, with 10 bases remaining between them. Germline V CDR1 and CDR2: SNHLY, FYNNEI. The CDR3 runs to 13 residues. The CDR3 spells CASSASPGETQYF. The CDR3 bases are TGTGCCAGCAGTGCTAGCCCGGGAGAGACCCAGTACTTC. Complete variable domain (other parts from reference TRBV2 and TRBJ2-5): EPEVTQTPSHQVTQMGQEVILRCVPISNHLYFYWYRQILGQKVEFLVSFYNNEISEKSEIFDDQFSVERPDGSNFTLKIRSTKLEDSAMYFCASSASPGETQYFGPGTRLLVL.

The chain links TRBV18 to TRBJ2-2; TRBD1 matches at 9 bases. The germline gives CDR1 KGHSH, CDR2 LQKENI. The CDR3 has 16 residues. Trimming cost V 2 bases and J 4 bases; bases outside gene matches: 5. The CDR3 spells CASSPLRDRVTGELFF. CDR3 DNA sequence: TGTGCCAGCTCACCATTACGGGACAGGGTCACCGGGGAGCTGTTTTTT.

V usage is TRBV11-2 and J usage is TRBJ1-1, with TRBD1 matching over 8 bases. The ends lost 5 bases at V and 5 bases at J; junction bases unmatched: 4. The CDR3 is 13 residues long. Germline V lookup: CDR1 SGHAT, CDR2 FQNNGV. CDR3 DNA: TGTGCCAGCAGCAGGACAGGGAGGACTGAAGCTTTCTTT. It yields the protein CASSRTGRTEAFF.

The gene calls are TRBV15 and TRBJ1-5, with D unresolved. The CDR3 sequence is 15 residues long. Germline V gene sequence: CDR1 LNHNV, CDR2 YYDKDF (reference sequence). The V end lost 0 bases, the J end lost 6 bases, and 12 bases lay between the germline ends. CDR3 in DNA: TGTGCCACCAGCAGAGATATGGAGGGAGGTCAGCCCCAGCATTTT. This encodes CATSRDMEGGQPQHF.

The CDR3, as DNA: TGCAGCGTTGAAGGTCCGGGACAGGACACTGAAGCTTTCTTT. It is translated as CSVEGPGQDTEAFF. The chain joins TRBV29-1 to TRBJ1-1; 8 bases line up with TRBD1. CDR3 length equals 14 residues. Germline V lookup: CDR1 SQVTM, CDR2 ANQGSEA. Trimming took 1 base from V and 3 from J; bases not matched to a gene: 4.

The V and J genes are TRBV6-1 and TRBJ2-7; D gene unclear. Germline CDR1 MNHNS, CDR2 SASEGT. The CDR3 has 12 residues. Trimming removed 1 base at V and 6 bases at J, with 7 bases between. CDR3 nucleotides: TGTGCCAGCAGTGAAGGGGTAGCCGAGCAGTACTTC. It encodes CASSEGVAEQYF.

For this clone: The junction shows a germline mismatch at one end, possibly a read error. This rearrangement joins TRBV7-7 to TRBJ2-5; 9 bases agree with TRBD2. CDR1 is SSHAT and CDR2 is FNYEAQ in the germline V gene (reference sequence). The length of the CDR3 is 16 residues. The CDR3 bases are TGTGCTAGCAGCTCACTAGCGGGTCCTAAGAGGGGGACCCAGTACTTC. As protein: CASSSLAGPKRGTQYF.

The rearrangement links TRBV5-4 to TRBJ2-7; 10 bases match TRBD1. V was clipped by 0 bases and J by 2 bases; unmatched bases: 2. Germline V CDR1 and CDR2: SGHNT, YYREEE (reference sequence). This CDR3 is 15 amino acids long. CDR3 DNA sequence: TGTGCCAGCAGCTTGGTAGGGACAGGGGCCTACGAGCAGTACTTC. Protein product: CASSLVGTGAYEQYF.

This clone was observed once. V usage is TRBV9 and J usage is TRBJ2-5; weak D call: TRBD1 (5 bases). The germline gives CDR1 SGDLS, CDR2 YYNGEE. Trimming left V 3 bases short and J 0 bases short, with 12 bases between. This CDR3 has 15 residues. Written as DNA, the CDR3 is TGTGCCAGCAGCGCCACGCCAGGGAACCAAGAGACCCAGTACTTC. It codes for CASSATPGNQETQYF.

This clone was recorded a few times. CDR3 bases: TGTGCCAGCAGCAAGGACACCTTCCACGAGCAGTACTTC. Translation gives CASSKDTFHEQYF. J is TRBJ2-7 and V is TRBV5-6, with TRBD1 as a possible D gene (5 bases). The germline V gene encodes CDR1 SGHDT and CDR2 YYEEEE. The CDR3 has 13 residues. The V gene lost 4 bases and the J gene lost 5 bases, with 13 bases spanning the gap.

The J gene is TRBJ2-5, the V gene TRBV29-1; 9 bases are shared with TRBD2. The CDR3 length is 14 residues. Germline V gene lookup returns CDR1 SQVTM and CDR2 ANQGSEA. The trim removed 3 bases at V and 0 bases at J, leaving 2 bases unmatched. This CDR3 reads CSVETSGHQETQYF. The CDR3 DNA reads TGCAGCGTTGAGACTAGCGGTCACCAAGAGACCCAGTACTTC.

The chain links TRBV6-1 to TRBJ2-3; the D gene is possibly TRBD2 (5 bases). The V gene's germline CDR1 is MNHNS and CDR2 SASEGT. The CDR3 runs 13 residues. The V end lost 8 bases, the J end lost 2 bases, and 11 bases lay between the germline ends. This CDR3 reads CASRDPNTDTQYF. DNA of the CDR3: TGTGCCAGCCGGGATCCGAACACAGATACGCAGTATTTT.